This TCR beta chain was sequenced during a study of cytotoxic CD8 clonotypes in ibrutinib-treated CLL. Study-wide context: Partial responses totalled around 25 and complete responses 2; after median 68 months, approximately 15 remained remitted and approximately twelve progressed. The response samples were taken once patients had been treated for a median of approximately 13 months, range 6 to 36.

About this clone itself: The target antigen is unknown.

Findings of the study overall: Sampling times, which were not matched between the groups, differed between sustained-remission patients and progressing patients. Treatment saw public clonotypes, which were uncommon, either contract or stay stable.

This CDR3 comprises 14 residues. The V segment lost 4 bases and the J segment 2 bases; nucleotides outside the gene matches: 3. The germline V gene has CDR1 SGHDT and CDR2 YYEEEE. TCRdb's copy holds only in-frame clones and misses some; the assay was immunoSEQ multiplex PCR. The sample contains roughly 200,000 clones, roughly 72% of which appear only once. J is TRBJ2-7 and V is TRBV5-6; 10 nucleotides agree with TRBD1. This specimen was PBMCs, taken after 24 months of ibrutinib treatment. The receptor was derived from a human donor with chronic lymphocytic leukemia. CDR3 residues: CASSPDRGTYEQYF. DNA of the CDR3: TGTGCCAGCAGCCCGGACAGGGGGACCTACGAGCAGTACTTC.